A selection of T cell receptor beta chains follows, all from one sample in a study of T cell responses to AZD1222 COVID-19 vaccine. This table comes from immunoSEQ multiplex PCR, and its TCRdb copy is limited to in-frame clones, with some not included. This table holds over 90,000 clones, about 90% found once. Source: peripheral blood, taken 28 days after the second AZD1222 dose. These receptors were obtained from an adult who received the AZD1222 COVID-19 vaccine. Each CDR3 is given with its conserved first and last residue. Each record gives: D gene, clone size, V gene, J gene, CDR3 protein, CDR3 DNA. D genes are given only for firm matches. The size entry is marked missing in some rows and otherwise reads once, few, many or a size class.

>TRBD2|-|TRBV2|TRBJ2-1
CASSETPRRAGDYNEQFF
TGTGCCAGCAGTGAAACGCCCCGCCGAGCGGGGGATTACAATGAGCAGTTCTTC
>-|-|TRBV28|TRBJ1-1
CASSPSRVNTEAFF
TGTGCCAGCAGTCCGTCGCGCGTGAACACTGAAGCTTTCTTT
>-|-|TRBV19|TRBJ1-1
CATQSTLNTEAFF
TGTGCCACGCAGAGTACCCTCAACACTGAAGCTTTCTTT
>-|-|TRBV6-1|TRBJ1-3
CASSDVSLGIRGNTIYF
TGTGCCAGCAGTGATGTCTCCCTGGGGATAAGGGGAAACACCATATATTTT
>-|-|TRBV5-5|TRBJ1-1
CASSSQALEAFF
TGTGCCAGCAGCTCCCAAGCACTAGAAGCTTTCTTT
>-|-|TRBV28|TRBJ2-5
CASSSGTNGAQYF
TGTGCCAGCAGTTCGGGGACCAACGGGGCCCAGTACTTC
>-|once|TRBV27|TRBJ1-1
CASSLSNVNTEAFF
TGTGCCAGCAGTTTATCGAACGTCAACACTGAAGCTTTCTTT
>TRBD1|-|TRBV5-1|TRBJ1-1
CASSVYGQGNTEAFF
TGCGCCAGCAGCGTGTACGGACAGGGCAACACTGAAGCTTTCTTT
>TRBD1|-|TRBV19|TRBJ1-2
CASQMTGPNGYTF
TGTGCCAGTCAAATGACAGGGCCTAATGGCTACACCTTC
>-|-|TRBV7-2|TRBJ1-4
CASSLGTAANEKLFF
TGTGCCAGCAGCTTAGGGACGGCCGCTAATGAAAAACTGTTTTTT
>-|-|TRBV5-1|TRBJ1-1
CASSLADSEAFF
TGCGCCAGCAGCTTAGCAGACTCTGAAGCTTTCTTT
>-|-|TRBV18|TRBJ1-4
CASSPGTNEKLFF
TGTGCCAGCTCACCGGGGACGAATGAAAAACTGTTTTTT
>-|-|TRBV7-2|TRBJ2-1
CASSSFLVSSEQFF
TGTGCCAGCAGCTCGTTTCTAGTGTCGTCTGAGCAGTTCTTC
>-|-|TRBV6-5|TRBJ2-1
CASSYSWGPQYGEQFF
TGTGCCAGCAGTTACTCGTGGGGCCCCCAGTATGGTGAGCAGTTCTTC
>TRBD2|-|TRBV2|TRBJ2-3
CASSIGGGPPDTQYF
TGTGCCAGCAGTATAGGCGGGGGGCCCCCGGATACGCAGTATTTT
>-|-|TRBV19|TRBJ1-3
CASSRTGSGSGNTIYF
TGTGCCAGTAGTCGAACGGGCAGTGGGTCTGGAAACACCATATATTTT
>TRBD1|-|TRBV7-9|TRBJ2-1
CASSLRTGNNEQFF
TGTGCCAGCAGCCTACGGACAGGGAATAATGAGCAGTTCTTC
>-|-|TRBV6-5|TRBJ1-3
CASSYSKLGQTIYF
TGTGCCAGCAGTTACTCGAAACTCGGACAAACCATATATTTT
>TRBD1|-|TRBV4-2|TRBJ2-2
CASSYQGANTGELFF
TGTGCCAGCAGCTACCAGGGGGCGAACACCGGGGAGCTGTTTTTT
>-|-|TRBV5-1|TRBJ1-4
CASSLGAGNEKLFF
TGCGCCAGCAGCTTGGGGGCGGGGAATGAAAAACTGTTTTTT
>-|-|TRBV7-9|TRBJ2-5
CASSLPGDEETQYF
TGTGCCAGCAGCCTCCCGGGGGACGAAGAGACCCAGTACTTC
>-|-|TRBV7-6|TRBJ2-3
CASSLRTSTSTDTQYF
TGTGCCAGCAGCCTCCGAACTAGCACTAGCACAGATACGCAGTATTTT
>-|-|TRBV28|TRBJ2-7
CASSLTRGITYEQYF
TGTGCCAGCAGTTTGACCAGGGGCATTACCTACGAGCAGTACTTC
>-|-|TRBV3-1/TRBV3-2|TRBJ2-5
CASTSSYQETQYF
TGTGCCAGCACTTCCTCGTACCAAGAGACCCAGTACTTC
>-|-|TRBV6-2/TRBV6-3|TRBJ2-1
CASSYVGSNEQFF
TGTGCCAGCAGTTACGTGGGAAGCAATGAGCAGTTCTTC
>-|-|TRBV6-5|TRBJ2-2
CASRNWGANTGELFF
TGTGCCAGCAGGAACTGGGGGGCAAACACCGGGGAGCTGTTTTTT
>-|once|TRBV3-1/TRBV3-2|TRBJ2-7
CASTTEGLGTYEQYF
TGTGCCAGCACCACCGAAGGCCTTGGGACCTACGAGCAGTACTTC
>TRBD1|-|TRBV30|TRBJ1-6
CATRTGPYNSPLHF
TGTGCAACGCGGACAGGCCCCTATAATTCACCCCTCCACTTT
>TRBD1|-|TRBV10-3|TRBJ2-2
CAISAGTVDTGELFF
TGTGCCATCAGTGCTGGGACAGTCGACACCGGGGAGCTGTTTTTT
>TRBD1|-|TRBV19|TRBJ1-1
CASSPRTGKNTEAFF
TGTGCCAGTAGTCCACGGACAGGGAAGAACACTGAAGCTTTCTTT
>-|-|TRBV11-2|TRBJ1-1
CASSFSGQGVFEAFF
TGTGCCAGCAGCTTTTCTGGGCAGGGCGTGTTTGAAGCTTTCTTT
>-|-|TRBV7-3|TRBJ2-4
CASSFGGAKNIQYF
TGTGCCAGCAGCTTTGGGGGAGCCAAAAACATTCAGTACTTC
>-|-|TRBV27|TRBJ2-5
CASRGVGAGETQYF
TGTGCCAGCAGGGGGGTAGGGGCGGGAGAGACCCAGTACTTC
>-|-|TRBV3-1/TRBV3-2|TRBJ2-5
CASSQDMRYQETQYF
TGTGCCAGCAGCCAAGACATGAGGTACCAAGAGACCCAGTACTTC
>-|few|TRBV20-1|TRBJ1-2
CSATGGIGYTF
TGCAGTGCCACCGGTGGGATTGGCTACACCTTC
>-|-|TRBV7-9|TRBJ1-5
CASSPANQPQHF
TGTGCCAGCAGCCCCGCGAATCAGCCCCAGCATTTT
>-|-|TRBV3-1/TRBV3-2|TRBJ1-2
CASSPTLIYGYTF
TGTGCCAGCAGCCCTACCCTAATATATGGCTACACCTTC
>-|-|TRBV28|TRBJ1-3
CASSLTTPGGRGNTIYF
TGTGCCAGCAGTTTGACTACCCCCGGGGGGCGAGGAAACACCATATATTTT
>TRBD1|once|TRBV28|TRBJ1-2
CASSFGAGGAGSNYGYTF
TGTGCCAGCAGTTTTGGTGCAGGGGGCGCGGGGTCTAACTATGGCTACACCTTC
>-|-|TRBV30|TRBJ1-1
CAWSVHSGKAFF
TGTGCCTGGAGTGTACATTCGGGGAAAGCTTTCTTT
>-|-|TRBV5-1|TRBJ1-2
CASSLGSGLPYGYTF
TGCGCCAGCAGCTTGGGGTCAGGGTTGCCCTATGGCTACACCTTC
>-|-|TRBV30|TRBJ1-6
CAWSITRTSSYNSPLHF
TGTGCCTGGAGTATTACAAGGACCAGCTCCTATAATTCACCCCTCCACTTT
>TRBD1|-|TRBV6-1|TRBJ1-2
CASSVRGTGGIDGYTF
TGTGCCAGCAGTGTCCGTGGGACAGGGGGGATTGATGGCTACACCTTC
>-|-|TRBV6-5|TRBJ1-4
CASRDEGGVNEKLFF
TGTGCCAGCAGGGATGAAGGGGGAGTTAATGAAAAACTGTTTTTT
>-|-|TRBV11-2|TRBJ2-5
CASSLAVGAAKRETQYF
TGTGCCAGCAGCTTAGCGGTAGGTGCCGCCAAAAGGGAGACCCAGTACTTC
>-|-|TRBV24-1|TRBJ2-7
CATSESAEQKQYF
TGTGCCACCAGTGAGTCGGCTGAACAGAAGCAGTACTTC
>TRBD1|few|TRBV11-3|TRBJ1-5
CASSPGQGAGQPQHF
TGTGCCAGCAGCCCGGGACAGGGGGCGGGCCAGCCCCAGCATTTT
>-|-|TRBV15|TRBJ2-3
CAVRLPGTDTQYF
TGTGCCGTCCGGCTACCCGGCACAGATACGCAGTATTTT